This T cell receptor beta chain was identified in a study of shared clonotypes between healthy human individuals. For the study at large: The cohort comprised a couple of women and a few men. Their ages spanned 18 to 49 years. CD4 naive cells filled three plates per donor, CD4 memory three, CD8 naive two and CD8 memory one.

As regards this clone: Its specificity is unknown.

The CDR3 spans 15 residues. V trimming: 1 base; J trimming: 6 bases; junction bases outside the gene matches: 6. From germline, CDR1 is SGHRS and CDR2 YFSETQ. Findings of the study overall: Rarefaction analysis demonstrated incomplete sorted-subset sequencing notwithstanding large depth.

Data came from immunoSEQ multiplex PCR; TCRdb stores just in-frame clones and leaves some out. The sample yields a few million clones, approximately 92% seen once. The specimen was naive CD4+ T cells sorted from blood. Subset defined: CD45RA+ positively selected. The genes are TRBV5-1 and TRBJ2-1; 8 bases are a match to TRBD1. This TCR came from a man younger than 35 in good health. For the CDR3, the DNA is TGCGCCAGCAGCTTGTTCGGACAGGGTACCAATGAGCAGTTCTTC. This codes for CASSLFGQGTNEQFF.